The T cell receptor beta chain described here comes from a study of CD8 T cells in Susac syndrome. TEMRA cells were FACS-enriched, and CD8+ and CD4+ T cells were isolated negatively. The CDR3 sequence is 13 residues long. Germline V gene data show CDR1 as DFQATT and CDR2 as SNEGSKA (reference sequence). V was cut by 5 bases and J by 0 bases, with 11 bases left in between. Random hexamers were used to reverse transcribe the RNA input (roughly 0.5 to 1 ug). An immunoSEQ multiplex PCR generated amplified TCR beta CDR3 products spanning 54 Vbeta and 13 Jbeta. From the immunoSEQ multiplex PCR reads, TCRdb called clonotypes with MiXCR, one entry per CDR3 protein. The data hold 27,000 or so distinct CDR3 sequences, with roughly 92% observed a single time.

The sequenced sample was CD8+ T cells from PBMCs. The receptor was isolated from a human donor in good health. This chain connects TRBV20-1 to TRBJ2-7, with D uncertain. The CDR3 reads CSALDVNSYEQYF. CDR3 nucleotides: TGCAGTGCTTTGGATGTAAACTCCTACGAGCAGTACTTC.